The 8 T cell receptor beta chains given below trace back to one sample, sequenced in a study of blood T cell repertoires in COVID-19. Repertoires were generated with immunoSEQ multiplex PCR, while TCRdb's copy carries only in-frame clones and drops some. The sample carries 200,000 to 300,000 clones, 91% recorded once. The sample was peripheral blood. These receptors all come from a person under 35 with COVID-19, enrolled during active disease.

The chain carries TRBV29-1 and TRBJ2-1; D may be TRBD2 (7 bases). V lost 3 bases, J lost 4 bases, and 13 bases lay in between. The CDR3 spans 14 residues. Germline V gives CDR1 SQVTM, CDR2 ANQGSEA. Written as DNA, the CDR3 is TGCAGCGTTGACCCCGGGGGGCCATACAATGAGCAGTTCTTC. Protein sequence: CSVDPGGPYNEQFF.

Here the CDR3 DNA reads TGTGCCAGCAGCTTAGGCAGGGGGGAAACTGAAGCTTTCTTT. This gives the protein CASSLGRGETEAFF. This chain joins TRBV13 and TRBJ1-1; 7 bases match TRBD1. The germline V gene encodes CDR1 PRHDT and CDR2 FYEKMQ (reference sequence). The CDR3 covers 14 residues. The V gene end was trimmed by 0 bases and the J gene end by 5 bases; junction bases not matched to a gene: 3.

This rearrangement joins TRBV7-2 to TRBJ2-3; D not resolved. Germline V gene sequence: CDR1 SGHTA, CDR2 FQGNSA. This CDR3 spans 14 amino acids. Between the trimmed V and J ends, which lost 5 bases and 4 bases, there was a span of 13 bases. CDR3 nucleotides: TGTGCCAGCAGCCAAATTAGCCCCTCAGATACGCAGTATTTT. The encoded protein is CASSQISPSDTQYF.

The gene calls are TRBV4-3 and TRBJ1-1, with TRBD1 matching over 7 bases. The CDR3 is made up of 13 amino acids. The V segment lost 7 bases and the J segment 4 bases; nucleotides outside the gene matches: 6. The germline gives CDR1 LGHNA, CDR2 YSLEER. The CDR3, as DNA: TGCGCCAGCACCAACCCAGGGGGCACTGAAGCTTTCTTT. Translating gives CASTNPGGTEAFF.

The chain combines TRBV28 with TRBJ2-6; TRBD1 might be the D (6 bases). The V end was cut by 10 bases, the J end by 0 bases, with 19 bases between. The length of the CDR3 is 17 residues. Germline-derived CDR1 and CDR2 are MDHEN and SYDVKM. The CDR3 protein is CAKALGAPYSGANVLTF. The DNA of the CDR3 is TGTGCCAAAGCCTTGGGGGCCCCATACTCTGGGGCCAACGTCCTGACTTTC.

This sequence joins TRBV11-3 and TRBJ2-2; 12 bases line up with TRBD1. Germline V gene lookup returns CDR1 SGHNT and CDR2 YENEEA. The CDR3 runs to 18 residues. The V gene end was trimmed by 1 base and the J gene end by 7 bases; junction bases not matched to a gene: 10. The CDR3 sequence is CASSLVPGTGGFSGELFF. The DNA of the CDR3 is TGTGCCAGCAGCTTAGTCCCCGGGACAGGGGGCTTTAGCGGGGAGCTGTTTTTT.

The genes are TRBV6-5 and TRBJ2-3, with 9 nucleotides matching TRBD1. The CDR3 runs to 15 residues. Germline CDR1 reads MNHEY; CDR2 reads SVGAGI. V was pared by 5 bases and J by 3 bases, with 6 bases of the junction left unmatched. The chain's CDR3 is CASSPRQGGTDTQYF. CDR3 nucleotide sequence: TGTGCCAGCAGTCCACGACAGGGGGGGACAGATACGCAGTATTTT.

This chain uses TRBV18 with TRBJ1-1; 9 bases line up with TRBD1. Trimming at V came to 3 bases and at J to 1 base, leaving 0 bases not matched to a gene. CDR1 KGHSH and CDR2 LQKENI come from the germline V gene. The CDR3 sequence is 14 residues long. The CDR3 DNA reads TGTGCCAGCTCACCGGACAGGGGGAACACTGAAGCTTTCTTT. Its translation: CASSPDRGNTEAFF.